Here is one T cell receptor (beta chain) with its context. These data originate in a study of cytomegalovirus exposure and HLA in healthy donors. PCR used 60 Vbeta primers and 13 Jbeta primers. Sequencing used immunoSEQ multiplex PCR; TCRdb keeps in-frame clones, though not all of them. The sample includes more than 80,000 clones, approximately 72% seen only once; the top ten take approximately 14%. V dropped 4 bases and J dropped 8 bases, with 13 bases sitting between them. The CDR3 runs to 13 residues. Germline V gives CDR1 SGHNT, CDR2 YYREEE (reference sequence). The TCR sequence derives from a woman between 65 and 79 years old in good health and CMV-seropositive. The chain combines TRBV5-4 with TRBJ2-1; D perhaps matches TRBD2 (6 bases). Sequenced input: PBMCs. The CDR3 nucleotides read TGTGCCAGCAGCCCTGCGCGGGGCGATGAGCAGTTCTTC. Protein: CASSPARGDEQFF.